Listed below are T cell receptor beta chains from one sample, sequenced in a study of long-term antiretroviral therapy in people with HIV. Here immunoSEQ multiplex PCR was the method, and the copy in TCRdb shows in-frame clones only, minus some. Of 25,000 to 35,000 clones listed, about 89% are singletons. The source material was unsorted PBMCs, sampled 3.1 years after starting antiretroviral therapy. The receptors shown here come from a man between 18 and 35 years old with HIV. Both conserved end residues are part of each CDR3. D genes are given only for firm matches.

>TRBJ2-7|TRBV11-2|11|NA
CASSQAYEQYF
>TRBJ1-1|TRBV30|14|NA
CAWSDDGRLTEAFF
>TRBJ2-3|TRBV5-4|13|NA
CASSEDSTDTQYF
>TRBJ1-2|TRBV6-5|15|NA
CASSPLGGKGYGYTF
>TRBJ2-1|TRBV30|15|TRBD2
CAWPPTSAGNNEQFF
>TRBJ2-2|TRBV7-6|18|TRBD2
CASSLVASGRSNTGELFF
>TRBJ2-3|TRBV6-5|15|NA
CASSPSSANTDTQYF
>TRBJ1-5|TRBV9|14|NA
CASSVGYSNQPQHF
>TRBJ2-7|TRBV13|15|TRBD2
CASSPSGEGGYEQYF
>TRBJ2-2|TRBV11-2|14|TRBD1
CASSFRGRTGELFF
>TRBJ2-6|TRBV11-2|16|NA
CASSLVGFSGANVLTF
>TRBJ2-3|TRBV7-9|16|TRBD2
CATPRPASGVSDTQYF
>TRBJ1-5|TRBV5-8|18|TRBD1
CASSHPDRGLVRNQPQHF
>TRBJ2-5|TRBV5-5|13|TRBD2
CASRKPGGETQYF
>TRBJ1-1|TRBV5-1|14|NA
CASSLGQVNTEAFF
>TRBJ1-1|TRBV18|15|TRBD1
CASSPRDRERAEAFF
>TRBJ1-1|TRBV7-2|13|NA
CASSQAGVTEAFF
>TRBJ1-3|TRBV9|14|TRBD1
CASKTGDDGNTIYF
>TRBJ2-1|TRBV15|16|TRBD2
CATSSPGGSSYNEQFF
>TRBJ2-3|TRBV19|14|TRBD2
CASSISAGGDTQYF
>TRBJ2-7|TRBV19|15|NA
CASSIGTAASYEQYF
>TRBJ1-1|TRBV15|13|TRBD1
CAIRTGRDTEAFF
>TRBJ2-1|TRBV13|12|NA
CASSLGRYEQFF
>TRBJ2-2|TRBV4-2|17|NA
CASSQEPKYSNTGELFF
>TRBJ1-4|TRBV5-1|15|NA
CASSLEGRAGEKLFF
>TRBJ1-5|TRBV2|15|NA
CASSEARAPGVAQHF
>TRBJ1-6|TRBV7-9|11|NA
CASSHSTPLHF
>TRBJ2-7|TRBV11-2|11|NA
CASSIGNEQYF
>TRBJ1-1|TRBV29-1|12|NA
CSGYSGNTEAFF
>TRBJ2-2|TRBV27|16|TRBD1
CASSPGTGPNTGELFF
>TRBJ1-4|TRBV4-3|15|NA
CASSQIWGGGEKLFF
>TRBJ2-3|TRBV4-3|16|NA
CASSQNLARAGDTQYF
>TRBJ1-6|TRBV6-4|16|NA
CASSDPGPTDNSPLHF
>TRBJ1-2|TRBV27|15|NA
CASSGGTGTVYGYTF
>TRBJ1-6|TRBV19|14|NA
CASSIGGRDSPLHF
>TRBJ1-5|TRBV27|16|TRBD1
CASRRDSGYSNQPQHF
>TRBJ2-1|TRBV4-3|13|NA
CASSQLPNNEQFF
>TRBJ2-7|TRBV2|15|NA
CASSPPPIEHGEQYF
>TRBJ1-6|TRBV18|17|NA
CASSPSVNGAWGSPLHF
>TRBJ2-1|TRBV5-1|16|TRBD2
CASSGLAGRGGGEQFF
>TRBJ2-7|TRBV6-5|12|NA
CASSGSSYEQYF
>TRBJ2-3|TRBV15|14|TRBD2
CATSSSGAPDTQYF
>TRBJ1-2|TRBV30|13|NA
CAWSKSGQDGYTF
>TRBJ1-5|TRBV5-6|13|NA
CASSSGRNQPQHF
>TRBJ1-3|TRBV7-9|15|NA
CASTLGPDSGNTIYF
>TRBJ2-3|TRBV11-1|15|TRBD2
CASRPSGIYTDTQYF
>TRBJ2-6|TRBV30|15|NA
CAWSVLALGANVLTF
>TRBJ2-3|TRBV5-1|12|NA
CASSLFTDTQYF
>TRBJ1-1|TRBV9|13|TRBD1
CASSAQGSTEAFF
>TRBJ1-2|TRBV13|16|TRBD1
CASSGGTGGSVGGYTF
>TRBJ2-1|TRBV6-6|14|NA
CASSYGGSYNEQFF